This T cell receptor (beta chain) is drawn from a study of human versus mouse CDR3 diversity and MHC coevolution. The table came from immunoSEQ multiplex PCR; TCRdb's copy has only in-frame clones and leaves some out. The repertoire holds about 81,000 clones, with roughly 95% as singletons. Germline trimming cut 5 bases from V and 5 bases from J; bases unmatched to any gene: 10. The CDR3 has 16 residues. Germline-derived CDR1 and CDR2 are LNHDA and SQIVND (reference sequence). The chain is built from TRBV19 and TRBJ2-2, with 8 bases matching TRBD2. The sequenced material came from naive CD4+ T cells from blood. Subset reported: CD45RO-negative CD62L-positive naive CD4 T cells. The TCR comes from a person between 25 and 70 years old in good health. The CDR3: CASSHRGGRDTGELFF. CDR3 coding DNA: TGTGCCAGTAGTCACCGGGGGGGGCGCGATACCGGGGAGCTGTTTTTT.